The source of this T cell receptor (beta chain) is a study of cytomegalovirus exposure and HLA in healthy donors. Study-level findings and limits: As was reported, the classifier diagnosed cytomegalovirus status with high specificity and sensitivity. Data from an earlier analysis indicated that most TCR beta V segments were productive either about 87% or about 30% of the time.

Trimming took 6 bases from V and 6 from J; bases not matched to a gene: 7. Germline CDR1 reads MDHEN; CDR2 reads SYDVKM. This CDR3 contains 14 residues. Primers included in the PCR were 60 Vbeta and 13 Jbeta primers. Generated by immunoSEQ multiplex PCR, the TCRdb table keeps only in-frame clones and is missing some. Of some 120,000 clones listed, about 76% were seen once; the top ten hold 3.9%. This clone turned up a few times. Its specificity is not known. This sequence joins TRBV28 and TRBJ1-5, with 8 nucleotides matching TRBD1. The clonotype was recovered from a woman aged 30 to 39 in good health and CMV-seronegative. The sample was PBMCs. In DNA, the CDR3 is TGTGCCAGCAGACCTCAGGGGGCCGGTCAGCCCCAGCATTTT. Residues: CASRPQGAGQPQHF.